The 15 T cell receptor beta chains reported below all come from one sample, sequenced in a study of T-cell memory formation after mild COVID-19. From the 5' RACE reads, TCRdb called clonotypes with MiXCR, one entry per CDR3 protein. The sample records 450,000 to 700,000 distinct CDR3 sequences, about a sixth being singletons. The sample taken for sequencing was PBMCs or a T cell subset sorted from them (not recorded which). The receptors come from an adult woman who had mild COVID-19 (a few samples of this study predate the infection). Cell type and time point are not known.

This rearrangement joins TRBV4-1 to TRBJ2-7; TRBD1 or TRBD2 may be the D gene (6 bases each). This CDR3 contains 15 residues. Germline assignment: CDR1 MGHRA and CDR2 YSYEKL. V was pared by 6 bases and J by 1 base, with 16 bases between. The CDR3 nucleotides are TGCGCCAGCAGTCGCGTCCAGGGGACTTCCTACGAGCAGTACTTC. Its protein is CASSRVQGTSYEQYF.

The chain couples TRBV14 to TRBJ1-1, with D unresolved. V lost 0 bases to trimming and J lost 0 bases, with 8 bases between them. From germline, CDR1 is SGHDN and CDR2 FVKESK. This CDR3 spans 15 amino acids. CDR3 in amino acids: CASSQDSQMNTEAFF. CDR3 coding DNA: TGTGCCAGCAGCCAAGATAGTCAGATGAACACTGAAGCTTTCTTT.

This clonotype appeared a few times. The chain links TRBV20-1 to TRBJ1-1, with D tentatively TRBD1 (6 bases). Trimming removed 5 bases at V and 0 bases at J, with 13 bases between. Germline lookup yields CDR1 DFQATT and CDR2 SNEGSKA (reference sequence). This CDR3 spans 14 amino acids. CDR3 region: CSASAGTLNTEAFF. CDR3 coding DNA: TGCAGTGCTTCTGCCGGGACACTGAACACTGAAGCTTTCTTT.

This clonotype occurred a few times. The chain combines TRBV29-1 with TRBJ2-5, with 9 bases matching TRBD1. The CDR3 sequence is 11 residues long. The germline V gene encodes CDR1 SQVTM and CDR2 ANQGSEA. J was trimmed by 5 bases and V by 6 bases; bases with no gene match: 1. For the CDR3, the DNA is TGCAGCGTAGGACAGGGGGAGACCCAGTACTTC. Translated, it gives CSVGQGETQYF.

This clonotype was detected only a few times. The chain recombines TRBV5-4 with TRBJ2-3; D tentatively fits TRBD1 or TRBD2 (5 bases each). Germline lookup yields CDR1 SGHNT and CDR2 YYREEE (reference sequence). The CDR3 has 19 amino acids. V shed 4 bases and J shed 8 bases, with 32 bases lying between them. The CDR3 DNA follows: TGTGCCAGCAGCCCATTTTTCCTCCCGGGACCGAGGGCACAAGGTACGCAGTATTTT. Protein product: CASSPFFLPGPRAQGTQYF.

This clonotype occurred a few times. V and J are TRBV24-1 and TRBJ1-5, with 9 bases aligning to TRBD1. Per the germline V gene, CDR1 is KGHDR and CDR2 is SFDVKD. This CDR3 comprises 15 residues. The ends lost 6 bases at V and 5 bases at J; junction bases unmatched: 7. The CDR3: CATSTTGTGHQPQHF. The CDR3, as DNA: TGTGCCACCAGTACAACCGGGACAGGGCATCAGCCCCAGCATTTT.

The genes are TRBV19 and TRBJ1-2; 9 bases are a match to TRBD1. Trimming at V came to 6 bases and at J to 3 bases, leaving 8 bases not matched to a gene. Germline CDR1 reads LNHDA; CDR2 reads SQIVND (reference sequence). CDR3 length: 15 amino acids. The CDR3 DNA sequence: TGTGCCAGTAGGGAAGGGACAGGGATTTACTATGGCTACACCTTC. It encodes CASREGTGIYYGYTF. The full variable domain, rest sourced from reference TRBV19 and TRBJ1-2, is DGGITQSPKYLFRKEGQNVTLSCEQNLNHDAMYWYRQDPGQGLRLIYYSQIVNDFQKGDIAEGYSVSREKKESFPLTVTSAQKNPTAFYLCASREGTGIYYGYTFGSGTRLTVV.

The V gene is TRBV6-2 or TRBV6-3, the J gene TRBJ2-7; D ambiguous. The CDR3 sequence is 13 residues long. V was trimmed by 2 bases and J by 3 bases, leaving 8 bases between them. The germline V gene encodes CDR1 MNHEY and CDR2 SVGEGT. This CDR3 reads CASSYLAFYEQYF. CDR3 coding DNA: TGTGCCAGCAGTTACCTCGCGTTCTACGAGCAGTACTTC.

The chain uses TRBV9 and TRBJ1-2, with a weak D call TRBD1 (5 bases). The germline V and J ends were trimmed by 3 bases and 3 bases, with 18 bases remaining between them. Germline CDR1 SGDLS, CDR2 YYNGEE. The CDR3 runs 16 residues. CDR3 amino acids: CASSASTETHDYGYTF. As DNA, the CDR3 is TGTGCCAGCAGCGCCTCGACAGAGACCCACGACTATGGCTACACCTTC.

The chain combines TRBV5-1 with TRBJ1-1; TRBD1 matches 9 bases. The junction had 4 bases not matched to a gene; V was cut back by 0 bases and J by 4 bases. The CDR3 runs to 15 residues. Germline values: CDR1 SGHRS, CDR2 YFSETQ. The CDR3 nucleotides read TGCGCCAGCAGCTTGGCGGACAGGGGAGCCACTGAAGCTTTCTTT. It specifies CASSLADRGATEAFF.

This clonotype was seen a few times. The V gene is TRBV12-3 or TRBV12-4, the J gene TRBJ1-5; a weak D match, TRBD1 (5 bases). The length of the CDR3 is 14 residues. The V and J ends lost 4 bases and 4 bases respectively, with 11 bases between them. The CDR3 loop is CASSSPDKNQPQHF. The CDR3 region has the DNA TGTGCCAGCAGTTCCCCGGACAAGAATCAGCCCCAGCATTTT.

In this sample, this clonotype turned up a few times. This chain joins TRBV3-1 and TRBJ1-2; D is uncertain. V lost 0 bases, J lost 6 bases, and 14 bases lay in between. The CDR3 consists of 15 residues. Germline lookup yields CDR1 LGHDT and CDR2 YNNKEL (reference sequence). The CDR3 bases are TGTGCCAGCAGCCAAGAGGGCACAAGGCTTAATGGCTACACCTTC. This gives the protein CASSQEGTRLNGYTF.

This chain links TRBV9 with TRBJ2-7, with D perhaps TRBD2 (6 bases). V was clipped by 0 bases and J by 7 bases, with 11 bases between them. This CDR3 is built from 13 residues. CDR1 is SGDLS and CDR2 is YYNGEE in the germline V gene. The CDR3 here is CASSVERGGEQYF. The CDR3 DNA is TGTGCCAGCAGCGTAGAAAGGGGAGGAGAGCAGTACTTC.

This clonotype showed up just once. This chain's CDR3 is CSARDLAGSSETQYF. The CDR3 DNA reads as TGCAGTGCTAGAGATCTAGCGGGGTCCTCAGAGACCCAGTACTTC. The chain is built from TRBV20-1 and TRBJ2-5, with 9 bases that match TRBD2. This CDR3 is built from 15 residues. V was clipped by 0 bases and J by 4 bases; unmatched bases: 6. The germline gives CDR1 DFQATT, CDR2 SNEGSKA (reference sequence).

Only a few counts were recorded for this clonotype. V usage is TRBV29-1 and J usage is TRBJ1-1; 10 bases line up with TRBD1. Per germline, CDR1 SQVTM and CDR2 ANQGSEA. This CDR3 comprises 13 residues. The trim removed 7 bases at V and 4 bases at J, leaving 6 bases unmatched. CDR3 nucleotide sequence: TGCAGCGCCATGGACAGGGGGTCCACTGAAGCTTTCTTT. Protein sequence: CSAMDRGSTEAFF.